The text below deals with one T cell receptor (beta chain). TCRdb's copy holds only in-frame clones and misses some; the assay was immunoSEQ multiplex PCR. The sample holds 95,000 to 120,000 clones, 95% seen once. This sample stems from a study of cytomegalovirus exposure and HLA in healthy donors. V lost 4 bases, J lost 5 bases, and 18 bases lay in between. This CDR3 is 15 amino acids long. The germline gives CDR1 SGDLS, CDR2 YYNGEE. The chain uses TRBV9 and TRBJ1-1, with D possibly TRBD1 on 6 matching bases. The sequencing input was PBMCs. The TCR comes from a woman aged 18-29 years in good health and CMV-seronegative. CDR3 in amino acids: CASSTWDTQGTEAFF. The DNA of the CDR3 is TGTGCCAGCAGCACCTGGGACACCCAAGGAACTGAAGCTTTCTTT.